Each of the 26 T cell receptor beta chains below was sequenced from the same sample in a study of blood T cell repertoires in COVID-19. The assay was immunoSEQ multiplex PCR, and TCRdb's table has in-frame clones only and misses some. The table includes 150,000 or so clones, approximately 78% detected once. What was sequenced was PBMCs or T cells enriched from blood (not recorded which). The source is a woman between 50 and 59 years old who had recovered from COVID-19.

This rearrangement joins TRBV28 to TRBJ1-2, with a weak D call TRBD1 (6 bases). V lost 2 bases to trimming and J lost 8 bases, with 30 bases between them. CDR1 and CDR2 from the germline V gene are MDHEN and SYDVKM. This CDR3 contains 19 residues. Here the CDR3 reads CASSLAPQRDNLSGGGYTF. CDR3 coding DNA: TGTGCCAGCAGTTTAGCCCCCCAAAGGGACAATCTTTCGGGAGGCGGCTACACCTTC.

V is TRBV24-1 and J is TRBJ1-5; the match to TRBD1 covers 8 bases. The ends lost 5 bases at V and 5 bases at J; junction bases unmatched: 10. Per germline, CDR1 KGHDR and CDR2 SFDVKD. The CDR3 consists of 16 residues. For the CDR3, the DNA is TGTGCCACCAGTGGTCCCGGGACAGGTCTTGATCAGCCCCAGCATTTT. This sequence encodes CATSGPGTGLDQPQHF.

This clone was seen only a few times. CDR3 coding DNA: TGTGCCACCAGCAGAGATCGTCCCGGGACAGGGGGTGAAAAACTGTTTTTT. Its protein product is CATSRDRPGTGGEKLFF. The chain couples TRBV15 to TRBJ1-4; 11 nucleotides agree with TRBD1. Germline assignment: CDR1 LNHNV and CDR2 YYDKDF (reference sequence). The CDR3 has 17 residues. Germline trimming cut 0 bases from V and 7 bases from J; bases unmatched to any gene: 7.

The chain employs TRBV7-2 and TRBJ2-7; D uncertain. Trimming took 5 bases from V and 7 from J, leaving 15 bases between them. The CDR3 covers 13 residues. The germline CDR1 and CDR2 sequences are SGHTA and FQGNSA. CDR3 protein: CASSPWVVREQYF. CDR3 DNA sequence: TGTGCCAGCAGCCCGTGGGTGGTGAGGGAGCAGTACTTC.

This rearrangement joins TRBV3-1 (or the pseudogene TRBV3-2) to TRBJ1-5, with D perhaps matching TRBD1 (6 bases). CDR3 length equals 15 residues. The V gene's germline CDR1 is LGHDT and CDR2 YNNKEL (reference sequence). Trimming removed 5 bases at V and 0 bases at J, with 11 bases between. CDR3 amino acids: CASSDTGYSNQPQHF. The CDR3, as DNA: TGTGCCAGCAGCGATACAGGGTATAGCAATCAGCCCCAGCATTTT.

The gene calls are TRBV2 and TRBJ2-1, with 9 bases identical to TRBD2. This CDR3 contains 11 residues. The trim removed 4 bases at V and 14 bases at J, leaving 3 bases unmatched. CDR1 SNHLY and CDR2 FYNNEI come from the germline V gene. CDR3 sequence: CASSVAGEEFF. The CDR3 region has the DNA TGTGCCAGCAGTGTAGCGGGGGAGGAGTTCTTC.

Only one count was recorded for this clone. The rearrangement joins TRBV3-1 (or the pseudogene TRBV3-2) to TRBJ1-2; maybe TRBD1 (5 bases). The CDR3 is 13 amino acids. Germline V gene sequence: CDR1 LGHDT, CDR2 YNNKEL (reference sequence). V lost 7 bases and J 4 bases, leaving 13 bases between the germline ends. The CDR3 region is CASTPRGSYGYTF. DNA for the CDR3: TGTGCCAGCACCCCCCGGGGGAGCTATGGCTACACCTTC.

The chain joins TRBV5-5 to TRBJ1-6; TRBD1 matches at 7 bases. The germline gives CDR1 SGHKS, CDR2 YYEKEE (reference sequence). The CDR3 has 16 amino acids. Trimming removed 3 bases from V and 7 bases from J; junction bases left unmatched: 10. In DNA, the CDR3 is TGTGCCAGCAGCTCGCCGAGGACAGGAGGGAATTCACCCCTCCACTTT. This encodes CASSSPRTGGNSPLHF. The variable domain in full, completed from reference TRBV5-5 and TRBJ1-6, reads DAGVTQSPTHLIKTRGQQVTLRCSPISGHKSVSWYQQVLGQGPQFIFQYYEKEERGRGNFPDRFSARQFPNYSSELNVNALLLGDSALYLCASSSPRTGGNSPLHFGNGTRLTVT.

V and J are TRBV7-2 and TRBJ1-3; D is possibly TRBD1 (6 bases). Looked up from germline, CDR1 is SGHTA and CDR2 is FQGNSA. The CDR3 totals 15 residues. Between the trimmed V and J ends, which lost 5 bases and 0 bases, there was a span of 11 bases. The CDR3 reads CASSPQGSSGNTIYF. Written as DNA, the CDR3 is TGTGCCAGCAGCCCACAGGGTTCCTCTGGAAACACCATATATTTT.

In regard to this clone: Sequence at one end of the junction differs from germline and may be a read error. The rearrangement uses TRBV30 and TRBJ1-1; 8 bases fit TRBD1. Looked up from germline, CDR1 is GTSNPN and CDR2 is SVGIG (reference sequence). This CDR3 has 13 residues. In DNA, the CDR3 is TGTGCCGGGAGGACAGGGTTGGTGTGGGAAGCTTTCTTT. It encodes CAGRTGLVWEAFF.

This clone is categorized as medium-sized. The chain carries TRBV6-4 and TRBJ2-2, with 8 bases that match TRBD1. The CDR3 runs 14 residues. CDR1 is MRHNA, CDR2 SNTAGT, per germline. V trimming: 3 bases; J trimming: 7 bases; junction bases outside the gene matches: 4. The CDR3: CASSETGEIGELFF. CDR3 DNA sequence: TGTGCCAGCAGTGAGACAGGGGAAATCGGGGAGCTGTTTTTT.

CDR3 region: CASSFPTGSNQPQHF. DNA for the CDR3: TGTGCCAGCAGTTTTCCGACAGGTAGCAATCAGCCCCAGCATTTT. This chain uses TRBV6-6 with TRBJ1-5, with a weak D call TRBD1 (6 bases). CDR1 and CDR2 from the germline V gene are MNHNY and SVGAGI (reference sequence). The CDR3 runs to 15 residues. The V gene lost 4 bases and the J gene lost 0 bases, with 10 bases spanning the gap.

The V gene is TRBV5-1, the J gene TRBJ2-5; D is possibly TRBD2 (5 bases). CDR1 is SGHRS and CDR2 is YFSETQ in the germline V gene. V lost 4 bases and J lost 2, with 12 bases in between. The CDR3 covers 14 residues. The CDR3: CASSMATSQETQYF. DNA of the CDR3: TGCGCCAGCAGCATGGCAACTAGTCAAGAGACCCAGTACTTC.

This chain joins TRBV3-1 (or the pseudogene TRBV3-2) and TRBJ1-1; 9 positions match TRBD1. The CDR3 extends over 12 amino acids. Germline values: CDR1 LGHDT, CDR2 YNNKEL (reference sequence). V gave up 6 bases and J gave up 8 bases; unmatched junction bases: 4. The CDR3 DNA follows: TGTGCCAGCAGTAATACAGGGGGCGAAGCTTTCTTT. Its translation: CASSNTGGEAFF.

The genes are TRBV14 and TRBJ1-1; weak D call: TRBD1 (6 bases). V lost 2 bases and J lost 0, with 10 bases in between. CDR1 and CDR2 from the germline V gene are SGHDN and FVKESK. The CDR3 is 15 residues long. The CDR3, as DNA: TGTGCCAGCAGCCAACTAACAGGGCTGAACACTGAAGCTTTCTTT. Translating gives CASSQLTGLNTEAFF.

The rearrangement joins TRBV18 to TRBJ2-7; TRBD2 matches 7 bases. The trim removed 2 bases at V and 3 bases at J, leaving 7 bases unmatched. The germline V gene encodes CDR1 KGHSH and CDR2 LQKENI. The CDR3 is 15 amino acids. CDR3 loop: CASSPGAGENYEQYV. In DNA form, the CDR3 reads TGTGCCAGCTCACCAGGGGCGGGGGAGAACTACGAGCAGTACGTC.

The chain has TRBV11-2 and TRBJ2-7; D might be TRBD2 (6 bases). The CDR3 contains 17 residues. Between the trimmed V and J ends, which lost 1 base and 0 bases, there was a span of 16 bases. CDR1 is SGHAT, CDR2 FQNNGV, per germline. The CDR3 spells CASSLVWRRGSSYEQYV. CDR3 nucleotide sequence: TGTGCCAGCAGCTTAGTTTGGAGGCGGGGCAGCTCCTACGAGCAGTACGTC.

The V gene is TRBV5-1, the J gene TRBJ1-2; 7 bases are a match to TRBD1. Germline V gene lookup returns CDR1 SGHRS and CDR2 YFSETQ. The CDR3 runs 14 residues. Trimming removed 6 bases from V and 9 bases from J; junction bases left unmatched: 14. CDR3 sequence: CASTNPGQLKSYTF. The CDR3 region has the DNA TGCGCCAGCACTAACCCGGGACAGCTTAAAAGCTACACCTTC.

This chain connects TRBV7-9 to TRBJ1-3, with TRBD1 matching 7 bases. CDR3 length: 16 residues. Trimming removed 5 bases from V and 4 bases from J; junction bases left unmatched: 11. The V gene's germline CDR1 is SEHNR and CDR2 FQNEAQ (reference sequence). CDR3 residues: CASSRLDRQGGNTIYF. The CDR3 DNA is TGTGCCAGCAGCCGCCTTGATCGACAGGGCGGAAACACCATATATTTT. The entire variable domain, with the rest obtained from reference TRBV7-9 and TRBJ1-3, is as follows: DTGVSQNPRHKITKRGQNVTFRCDPISEHNRLYWYRQTLGQGPEFLTYFQNEAQLEKSRLLSDRFSAERPKGSFSTLEIQRTEQGDSAMYLCASSRLDRQGGNTIYFGEGSWLTVV.

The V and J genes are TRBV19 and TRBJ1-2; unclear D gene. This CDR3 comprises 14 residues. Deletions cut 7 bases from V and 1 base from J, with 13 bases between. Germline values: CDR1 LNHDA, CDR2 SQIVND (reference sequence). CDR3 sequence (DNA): TGTGCCAGTACCGCCAGGTATTTTAACTATGGCTACACCTTC. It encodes CASTARYFNYGYTF. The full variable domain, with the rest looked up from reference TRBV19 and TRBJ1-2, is DGGITQSPKYLFRKEGQNVTLSCEQNLNHDAMYWYRQDPGQGLRLIYYSQIVNDFQKGDIAEGYSVSREKKESFPLTVTSAQKNPTAFYLCASTARYFNYGYTFGSGTRLTVV.

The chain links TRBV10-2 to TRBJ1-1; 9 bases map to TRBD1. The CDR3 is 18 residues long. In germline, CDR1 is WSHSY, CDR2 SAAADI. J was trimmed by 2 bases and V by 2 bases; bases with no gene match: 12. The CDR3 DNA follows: TGCGCCAGCAGTGAGACCCGGGACAGGGTAATAAGAAACACTGAAGCTTTCTTT. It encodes CASSETRDRVIRNTEAFF.

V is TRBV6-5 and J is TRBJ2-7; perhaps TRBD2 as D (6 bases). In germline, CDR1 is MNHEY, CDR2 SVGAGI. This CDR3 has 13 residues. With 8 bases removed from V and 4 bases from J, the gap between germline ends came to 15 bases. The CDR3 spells CASGPSGVYEQYF. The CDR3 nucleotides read TGTGCCAGCGGACCTTCGGGAGTGTACGAGCAGTACTTC.

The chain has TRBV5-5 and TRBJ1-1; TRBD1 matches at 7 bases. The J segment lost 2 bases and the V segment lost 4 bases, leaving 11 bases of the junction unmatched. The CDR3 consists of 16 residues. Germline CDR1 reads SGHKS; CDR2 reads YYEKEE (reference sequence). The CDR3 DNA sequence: TGTGCCAGCAGCCTATGGGGTACAGGGGTAAACACTGAAGCTTTCTTT. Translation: CASSLWGTGVNTEAFF. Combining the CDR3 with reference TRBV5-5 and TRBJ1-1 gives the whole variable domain DAGVTQSPTHLIKTRGQQVTLRCSPISGHKSVSWYQQVLGQGPQFIFQYYEKEERGRGNFPDRFSARQFPNYSSELNVNALLLGDSALYLCASSLWGTGVNTEAFFGQGTRLTVV.

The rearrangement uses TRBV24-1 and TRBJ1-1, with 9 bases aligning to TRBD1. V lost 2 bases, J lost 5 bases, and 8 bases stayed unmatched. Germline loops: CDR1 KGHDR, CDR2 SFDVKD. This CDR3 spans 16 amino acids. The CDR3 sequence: CATSDSVTGGRTEAFF. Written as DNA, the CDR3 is TGTGCCACCAGTGATTCCGTGACAGGGGGAAGGACTGAAGCTTTCTTT.

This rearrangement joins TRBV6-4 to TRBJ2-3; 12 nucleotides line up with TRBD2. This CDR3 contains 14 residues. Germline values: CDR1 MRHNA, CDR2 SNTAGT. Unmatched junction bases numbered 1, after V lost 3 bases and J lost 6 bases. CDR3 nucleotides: TGTGCCAGCAGTGAAGGGACTAGCGGGGATACGCAGTATTTT. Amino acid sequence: CASSEGTSGDTQYF.

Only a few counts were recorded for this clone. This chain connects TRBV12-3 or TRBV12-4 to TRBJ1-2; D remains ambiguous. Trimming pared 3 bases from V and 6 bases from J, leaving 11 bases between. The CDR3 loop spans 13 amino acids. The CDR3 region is CASSFETRDGYTF. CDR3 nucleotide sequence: TGTGCCAGCAGTTTCGAAACTAGGGATGGCTACACCTTC.